The sequence of this T cell receptor beta chain was determined in a study of T cells in tuberculosis. Regarding the study as a whole: Selection depended on which cryopreserved specimens were available. Smaller alpha distances in active tuberculosis partly reflected shorter CDR3-alpha lengths.

Per germline, CDR1 GTSNPN and CDR2 SVGIG (reference sequence). The CDR3 extends over 13 amino acids. V gave up 0 bases and J gave up 7 bases, with 9 bases separating them. As for this clone: As yet, its antigen is unknown.

Adolescents were screened for latent TB by skin test and IGRA. Unsorted cryopreserved PBMC were sequenced, averaging roughly 94,000 T cells per clinical donor. The repertoire was sequenced with immunoSEQ multiplex PCR; TCRdb's copy has only in-frame clones and lacks some. This table holds 20,000 to 25,000 clones, 85% to 90% found once. Sequencing was carried out using PBMCs. The clonotype originates from a donor aged 10 to 29 with latent tuberculosis or without tuberculosis infection. J is TRBJ1-4 and V is TRBV30; D is unresolved. CDR3 protein: CAWSVSGGEKLFF. The CDR3, as DNA: TGTGCCTGGAGTGTATCCGGAGGTGAAAAACTGTTTTTT.